The clone carrying this T cell receptor (beta chain) occurred a few times. The table came from immunoSEQ multiplex PCR; TCRdb's copy has only in-frame clones and leaves some out. The table has fewer than 10,000 clones, about 70% seen once. The sample originates from a study of ipilimumab plus nivolumab after autologous stem cell transplantation. Study at large: Myeloma patients were high-risk transplant-naive or relapsed within 3 years of first autologous transplant.

The receptor comes from a female donor with multiple myeloma. This sample comprised PBMCs, obtained in a trial of ipilimumab plus nivolumab as post-transplant consolidation.

CDR3 loop: CASSEEGIPYGYTF. For the CDR3, the DNA is TGTGCCAGCAGTGAAGAGGGGATTCCCTATGGCTACACCTTC. The chain is built from TRBV2 and TRBJ1-2; TRBD1 is a possible D gene (5 bases). CDR1 is SNHLY, CDR2 FYNNEI, per germline. Trimming shortened V by 1 base and J by 4 bases, and 10 bases separated the two germline ends. The CDR3 has 14 amino acids.